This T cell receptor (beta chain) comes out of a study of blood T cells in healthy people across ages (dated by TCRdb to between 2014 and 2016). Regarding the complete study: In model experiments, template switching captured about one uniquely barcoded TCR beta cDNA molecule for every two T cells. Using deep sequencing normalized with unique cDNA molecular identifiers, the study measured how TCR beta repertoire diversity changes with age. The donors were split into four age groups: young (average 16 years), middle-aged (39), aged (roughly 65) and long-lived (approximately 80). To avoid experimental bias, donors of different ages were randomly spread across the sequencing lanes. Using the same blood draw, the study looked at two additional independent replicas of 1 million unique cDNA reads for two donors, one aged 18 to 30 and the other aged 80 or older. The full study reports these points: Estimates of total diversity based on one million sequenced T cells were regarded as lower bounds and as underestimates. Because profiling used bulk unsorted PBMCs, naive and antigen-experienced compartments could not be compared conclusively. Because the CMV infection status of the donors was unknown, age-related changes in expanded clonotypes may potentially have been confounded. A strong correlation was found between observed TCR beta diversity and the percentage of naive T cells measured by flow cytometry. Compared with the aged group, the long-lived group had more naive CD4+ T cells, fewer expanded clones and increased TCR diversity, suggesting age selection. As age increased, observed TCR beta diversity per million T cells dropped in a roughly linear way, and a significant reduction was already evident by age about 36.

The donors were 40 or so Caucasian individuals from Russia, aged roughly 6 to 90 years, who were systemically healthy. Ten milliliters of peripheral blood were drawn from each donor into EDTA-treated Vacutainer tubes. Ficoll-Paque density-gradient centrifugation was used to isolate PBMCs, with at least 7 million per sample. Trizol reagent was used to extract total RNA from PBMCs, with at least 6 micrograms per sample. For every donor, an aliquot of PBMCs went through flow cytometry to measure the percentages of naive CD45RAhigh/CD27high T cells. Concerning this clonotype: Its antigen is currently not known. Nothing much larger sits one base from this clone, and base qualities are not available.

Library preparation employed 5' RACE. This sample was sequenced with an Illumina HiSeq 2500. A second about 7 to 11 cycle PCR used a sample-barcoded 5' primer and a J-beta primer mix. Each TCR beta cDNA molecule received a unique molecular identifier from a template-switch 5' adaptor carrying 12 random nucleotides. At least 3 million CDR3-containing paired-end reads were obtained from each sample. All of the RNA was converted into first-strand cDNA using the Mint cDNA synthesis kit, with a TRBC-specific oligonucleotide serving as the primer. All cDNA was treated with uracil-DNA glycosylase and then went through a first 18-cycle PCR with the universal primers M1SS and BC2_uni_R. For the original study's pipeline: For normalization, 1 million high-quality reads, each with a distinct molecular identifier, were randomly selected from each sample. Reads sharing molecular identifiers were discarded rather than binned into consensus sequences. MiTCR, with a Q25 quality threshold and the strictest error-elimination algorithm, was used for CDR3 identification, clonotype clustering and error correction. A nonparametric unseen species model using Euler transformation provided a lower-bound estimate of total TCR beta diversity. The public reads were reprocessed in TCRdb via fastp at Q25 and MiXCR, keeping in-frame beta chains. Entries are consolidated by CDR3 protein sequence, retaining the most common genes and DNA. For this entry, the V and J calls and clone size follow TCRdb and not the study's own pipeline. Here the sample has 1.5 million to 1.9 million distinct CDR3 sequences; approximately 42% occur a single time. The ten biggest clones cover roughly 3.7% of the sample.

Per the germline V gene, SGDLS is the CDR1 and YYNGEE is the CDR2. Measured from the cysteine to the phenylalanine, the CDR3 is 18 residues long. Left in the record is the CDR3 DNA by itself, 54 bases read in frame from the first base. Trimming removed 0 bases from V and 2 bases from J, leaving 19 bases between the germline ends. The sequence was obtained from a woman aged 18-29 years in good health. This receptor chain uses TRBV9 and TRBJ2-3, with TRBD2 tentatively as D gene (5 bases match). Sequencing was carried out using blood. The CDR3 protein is CASSVGGMSPYSTDTQYF. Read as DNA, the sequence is TGTGCCAGCAGCGTAGGAGGGATGAGTCCTTACTCCACAGATACGCAGTATTTT.